Each of the 21 T cell receptor beta chains below was sequenced from the same sample in a study of cytomegalovirus exposure and HLA in healthy donors. 13 Jbeta primers and 60 Vbeta primers were used for the PCR. TCRdb keeps only in-frame clones here, not all; method: immunoSEQ multiplex PCR. In the table there are nearly 200,000 clones, 79% of which are singletons. Input material: PBMCs. Source of these receptors: a male donor in good health and CMV-seropositive.

V usage is TRBV9 and J usage is TRBJ2-7, with a possible D match to TRBD1 (6 bases). CDR3 length equals 16 residues. Trimming took 4 bases from V and 0 from J, leaving 17 bases between them. In germline, CDR1 is SGDLS, CDR2 YYNGEE. CDR3 bases: TGTGCCAGCAGCACCTTACCGGGACAAGACTCCTACGAGCAGTACTTC. Its protein product is CASSTLPGQDSYEQYF.

In its sample, this clone was seen once. Other DNA sequences within the sample encode an identical CDR3. The V call is TRBV9, the J call TRBJ1-6; 8 nucleotides match TRBD1. The CDR3 is made up of 15 amino acids. Germline assignment: CDR1 SGDLS and CDR2 YYNGEE. V lost 0 bases and J lost 6; bases outside the gene matches: 2. The CDR3 is CASSVGGQGNSPLHF. CDR3 DNA: TGTGCCAGCAGCGTAGGTGGACAGGGTAATTCACCCCTCCACTTT.

The J gene is TRBJ1-1, the V gene TRBV18; D perhaps matches TRBD1 (6 bases). V was shortened by 1 base and J by 6 bases, with 12 bases between the two germline ends. CDR3 length: 14 residues. Germline CDR1 is KGHSH and CDR2 is LQKENI. The CDR3 reads CASSPQGDRAEAFF. DNA for the CDR3: TGTGCCAGCTCACCACAGGGGGATAGGGCTGAAGCTTTCTTT. The full variable domain, with the rest looked up from reference TRBV18 and TRBJ1-1, is NAGVMQNPRHLVRRRGQEARLRCSPMKGHSHVYWYRQLPEEGLKFMVYLQKENIIDESGMPKERFSAEFPKEGPSILRIQQVVRGDSAAYFCASSPQGDRAEAFFGQGTRLTVV.

CDR3 in amino acids: CASSYSARGQNYGYTF. In DNA form, the CDR3 reads TGTGCCAGCAGTTACTCGGCCAGGGGGCAAAACTATGGCTACACCTTC. The chain combines TRBV6-5 with TRBJ1-2; 8 bases are shared with TRBD1. Germline loops: CDR1 MNHEY, CDR2 SVGAGI. Trimming removed 0 bases from V and 2 bases from J; junction bases left unmatched: 5. The CDR3 has 16 amino acids.

This chain connects TRBV27 to TRBJ1-5, with 7 bases matching TRBD1. The trim removed 2 bases at V and 7 bases at J, leaving 5 bases unmatched. The CDR3 has 14 residues. The germline V gene encodes CDR1 MNHEY and CDR2 SMNVEV (reference sequence). The CDR3 reads CASSLQGVGQPQHF. The CDR3 DNA follows: TGTGCCAGCAGTTTACAGGGGGTGGGGCAGCCCCAGCATTTT.

In this sample, this clone turned up a few times. V and J are TRBV4-1 and TRBJ2-1, with 10 positions matching TRBD2. CDR1 MGHRA and CDR2 YSYEKL come from the germline V gene. The J segment lost 9 bases and the V segment lost 0 bases, leaving 5 bases of the junction unmatched. This CDR3 is 15 amino acids long. As DNA, the CDR3 is TGCGCCAGCAGCCAAGAAAGCGGGGGGGCCTTTGAGCAGTTCTTC. It codes for CASSQESGGAFEQFF.

As concerns this clone: The junction departs from the called germline gene at one end, perhaps through a read error. The chain is built from TRBV7-7 and TRBJ2-5; 7 positions agree with TRBD2. The CDR3 contains 15 residues. Germline V lookup: CDR1 SSHAT, CDR2 FNYEAQ (reference sequence). CDR3 sequence (DNA): TGTGCTAGCAGCTTGGGCGGGGGAGATCAAGAGACCCAGTACTTC. It yields the protein CASSLGGGDQETQYF.

The chain is built from TRBV5-4 and TRBJ1-3, with D possibly matching TRBD1 (5 bases). V gave up 1 base and J gave up 4 bases, with 6 bases separating them. Germline V lookup: CDR1 SGHNT, CDR2 YYREEE (reference sequence). The CDR3 is 13 residues long. The CDR3 loop is CASSLQGGNTIYF. Here the CDR3 DNA reads TGTGCCAGCAGCTTGCAGGGAGGAAACACCATATATTTT.

In this sample, this clone turned up a few times. The chain couples TRBV10-3 to TRBJ1-1, with 8 bases aligning to TRBD1. The junction had 7 bases not matched to a gene; V was cut back by 6 bases and J by 1 base. CDR3 length equals 15 residues. Germline CDR1 ENHRY, CDR2 SYGVKD. CDR3 in amino acids: CAIRRGQAQNTEAFF. CDR3 nucleotide sequence: TGTGCCATCAGGCGGGGACAGGCACAGAACACTGAAGCTTTCTTT.

The chain uses TRBV9 and TRBJ2-7; possibly TRBD1 for D (5 bases). CDR3 size: 16 residues. V was shortened by 0 bases and J by 3 bases, with 16 bases between the two germline ends. The germline V gene has CDR1 SGDLS and CDR2 YYNGEE. DNA of the CDR3: TGTGCCAGCAGCGTAGGCGGCAGGGTCGGAGACTACGAGCAGTACTTC. Encoded protein: CASSVGGRVGDYEQYF.

The V and J genes are TRBV15 and TRBJ1-5; 7 bases map to TRBD1. This CDR3 is 15 amino acids long. The V segment lost 9 bases and the J segment 5 bases; nucleotides outside the gene matches: 13. CDR1 and CDR2 from the germline V gene are LNHNV and YYDKDF (reference sequence). CDR3 region: CATRTGVGFDQPQHF. The CDR3 bases are TGTGCCACAAGAACAGGGGTGGGATTCGATCAGCCCCAGCATTTT.

The chain combines TRBV30 with TRBJ1-1; D is uncertain. V dropped 1 base and J dropped 3 bases, with 9 bases sitting between them. The CDR3 sequence is 13 residues long. Germline lookup yields CDR1 GTSNPN and CDR2 SVGIG (reference sequence). The CDR3 sequence is CAWSAAVYTEAFF. The DNA of the CDR3 is TGTGCCTGGAGTGCGGCGGTTTACACTGAAGCTTTCTTT.

The chain links TRBV27 to TRBJ2-3; TRBD2 is a possible D gene (5 bases). V gave up 8 bases and J gave up 4 bases, with 7 bases separating them. Germline assignment: CDR1 MNHEY and CDR2 SMNVEV (reference sequence). CDR3 length equals 11 residues. As DNA, the CDR3 is TGTGCCAGCTCGGACTCAGATACGCAGTATTTT. It codes for CASSDSDTQYF.

V and J are TRBV11-2 and TRBJ2-1; a possible D gene is TRBD2 (6 bases). The CDR3 is made up of 15 amino acids. Germline V lookup: CDR1 SGHAT, CDR2 FQNNGV. V was clipped by 1 base and J by 4 bases, with 11 bases between them. CDR3 coding DNA: TGTGCCAGCAGCTTAGTGGGCGGGATATACAATGAGCAGTTCTTC. Its protein product is CASSLVGGIYNEQFF.

The genes are TRBV4-3 and TRBJ1-2; D remains ambiguous. The CDR3 loop spans 17 amino acids. The germline V gene has CDR1 LGHNA and CDR2 YSLEER. Trimming cost V 4 bases and J 3 bases, with 21 bases left between them. The CDR3 DNA reads as TGCGCCAGCAGCCCCGGAAGGTCACAGACTAAGTACTATGGCTACACCTTC. This gives the protein CASSPGRSQTKYYGYTF.

CDR3 DNA: TGTGCCTGGAGTGCAAACAGTAATGAAAAACTGTTTTTT. It translates to CAWSANSNEKLFF. This chain links TRBV30 with TRBJ1-4, with D unresolved. Deletions cut 1 base from V and 4 bases from J, with 7 bases between. Per germline, CDR1 GTSNPN and CDR2 SVGIG (reference sequence). The CDR3 covers 13 residues.

The chain combines TRBV2 with TRBJ1-1, with a tentative D call TRBD1 (6 bases). This CDR3 spans 14 amino acids. Between the trimmed V and J ends, which lost 9 bases and 5 bases, there was a span of 19 bases. Germline values: CDR1 SNHLY, CDR2 FYNNEI. CDR3 sequence (DNA): TGTGCCAGATCTACCAACACAGGGTTTACTGAAGCTTTCTTT. Translating gives CARSTNTGFTEAFF.

The chain joins TRBV5-4 to TRBJ2-2; D is uncertain. This CDR3 contains 13 residues. The germline gives CDR1 SGHNT, CDR2 YYREEE (reference sequence). V lost 4 bases, J lost 0 bases, and 4 bases lay in between. The CDR3 bases are TGTGCCAGCAGCGAGACGAACACCGGGGAGCTGTTTTTT. Translation gives CASSETNTGELFF.

This clone occurred once. The V gene is TRBV28, the J gene TRBJ1-3; the D gene is possibly TRBD1 (5 bases). Trimming removed 7 bases at V and 0 bases at J, with 16 bases between. CDR1 and CDR2 (germline): MDHEN, SYDVKM. The CDR3 spans 16 residues. CDR3 nucleotide sequence: TGTGCCAGCATCAGACAGAGCCTCAGCTCTGGAAACACCATATATTTT. The encoded protein is CASIRQSLSSGNTIYF. Using reference TRBV28 and TRBJ1-3 for the parts outside the CDR3, the full variable domain is DVKVTQSSRYLVKRTGEKVFLECVQDMDHENMFWYRQDPGLGLRLIYFSYDVKMKEKGDIPEGYSVSREKKERFSLILESASTNQTSMYLCASIRQSLSSGNTIYFGEGSWLTVV.

The chain links TRBV19 to TRBJ2-3, with 10 bases fitting TRBD2. This CDR3 region has 16 residues. Germline V gene lookup returns CDR1 LNHDA and CDR2 SQIVND (reference sequence). The trim removed 3 bases at V and 3 bases at J, leaving 6 bases unmatched. CDR3 residues: CASSIGAGGPTDTQYF. The CDR3 DNA reads as TGTGCCAGTAGTATCGGAGCGGGAGGGCCGACAGATACGCAGTATTTT.

The CDR3 loop reads CASSTDRGEGYTF. Written as DNA, the CDR3 is TGCGCCAGCAGCACGGACAGGGGGGAAGGCTACACCTTC. The V call is TRBV5-1, the J call TRBJ1-2, with 10 positions matching TRBD1. This CDR3 spans 13 amino acids. Germline values: CDR1 SGHRS, CDR2 YFSETQ. The trim removed 4 bases at V and 8 bases at J, leaving 5 bases unmatched. The entire variable domain, with the rest obtained from reference TRBV5-1 and TRBJ1-2, is as follows: KAGVTQTPRYLIKTRGQQVTLSCSPISGHRSVSWYQQTPGQGLQFLFEYFSETQRNKGNFPGRFSGRQFSNSRSEMNVSTLELGDSALYLCASSTDRGEGYTFGSGTRLTVV.